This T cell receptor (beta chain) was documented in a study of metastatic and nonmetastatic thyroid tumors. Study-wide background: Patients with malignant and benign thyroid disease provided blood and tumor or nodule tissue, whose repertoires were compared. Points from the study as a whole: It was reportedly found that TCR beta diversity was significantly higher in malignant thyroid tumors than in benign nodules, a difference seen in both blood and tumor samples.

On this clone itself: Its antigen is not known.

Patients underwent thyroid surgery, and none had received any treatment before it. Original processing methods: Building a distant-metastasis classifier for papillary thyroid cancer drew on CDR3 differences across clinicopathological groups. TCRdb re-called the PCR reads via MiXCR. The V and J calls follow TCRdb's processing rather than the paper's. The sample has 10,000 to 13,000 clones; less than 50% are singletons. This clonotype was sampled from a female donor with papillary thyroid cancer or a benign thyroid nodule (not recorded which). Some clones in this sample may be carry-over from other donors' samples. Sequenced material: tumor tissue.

CDR3 protein: CASSFGGGTYEQYF. In nucleotides, the CDR3 is TGTGCCAGCAGCTTCGGCGGGGGTACCTACGAGCAGTACTTC. This chain links TRBV11-2 with TRBJ2-7; 7 bases are a match to TRBD2. Germline V gene data show CDR1 as SGHAT and CDR2 as FQNNGV. This CDR3 contains 14 residues. V was clipped by 3 bases and J by 2 bases; unmatched bases: 4.